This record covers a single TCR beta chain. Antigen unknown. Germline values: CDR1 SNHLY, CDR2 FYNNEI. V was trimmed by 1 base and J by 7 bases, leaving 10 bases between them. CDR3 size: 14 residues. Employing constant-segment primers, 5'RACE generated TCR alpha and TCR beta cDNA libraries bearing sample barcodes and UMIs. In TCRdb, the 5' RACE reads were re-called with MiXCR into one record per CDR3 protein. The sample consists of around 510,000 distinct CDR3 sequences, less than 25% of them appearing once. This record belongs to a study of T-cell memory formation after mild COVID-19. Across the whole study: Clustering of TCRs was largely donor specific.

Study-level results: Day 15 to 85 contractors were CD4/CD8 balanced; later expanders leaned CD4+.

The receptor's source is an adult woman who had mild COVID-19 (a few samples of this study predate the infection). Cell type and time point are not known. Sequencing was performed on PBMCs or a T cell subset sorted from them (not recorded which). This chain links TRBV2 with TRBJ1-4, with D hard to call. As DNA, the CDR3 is TGTGCCAGCAGTGAAGTGCCGTCGGGTGAAAAACTGTTTTTT. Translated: CASSEVPSGEKLFF. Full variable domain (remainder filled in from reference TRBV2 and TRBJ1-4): EPEVTQTPSHQVTQMGQEVILRCVPISNHLYFYWYRQILGQKVEFLVSFYNNEISEKSEIFDDQFSVERPDGSNFTLKIRSTKLEDSAMYFCASSEVPSGEKLFFGSGTQLSVL.